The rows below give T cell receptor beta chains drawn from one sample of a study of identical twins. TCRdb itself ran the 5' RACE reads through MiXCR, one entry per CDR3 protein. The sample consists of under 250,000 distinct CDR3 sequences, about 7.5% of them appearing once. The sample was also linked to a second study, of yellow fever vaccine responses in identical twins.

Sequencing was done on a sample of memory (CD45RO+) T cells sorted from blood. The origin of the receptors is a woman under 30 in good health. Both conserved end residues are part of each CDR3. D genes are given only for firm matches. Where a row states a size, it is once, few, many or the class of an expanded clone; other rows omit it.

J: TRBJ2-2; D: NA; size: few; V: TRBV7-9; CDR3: CASSPAAGSFAGELFF; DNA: TGTGCCAGCAGCCCTGCGGCAGGGTCGTTCGCCGGGGAGCTGTTTTTT
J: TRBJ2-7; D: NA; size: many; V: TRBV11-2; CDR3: CASSLGGDPGHEQYF; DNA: TGTGCCAGCAGCTTAGGTGGGGACCCCGGGCACGAGCAGTACTTC
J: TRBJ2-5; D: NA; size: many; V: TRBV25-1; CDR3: CASSFQGYATQYF; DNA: TGTGCCAGCAGTTTCCAGGGATATGCGACCCAGTACTTC
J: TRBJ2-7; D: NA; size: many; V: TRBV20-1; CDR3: CSASRGMGEQYF; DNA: TGCAGTGCTTCACGTGGGATGGGCGAGCAGTACTTC
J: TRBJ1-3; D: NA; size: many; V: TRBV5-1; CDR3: CASSLEGGSGNTIYF; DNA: TGCGCCAGCAGCTTGGAAGGCGGCTCTGGAAACACCATATATTTT
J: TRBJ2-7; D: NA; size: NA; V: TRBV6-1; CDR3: CASSDEGGPYEQYF; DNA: TGTGCCAGCAGCGACGAAGGTGGACCGTACGAGCAGTACTTC
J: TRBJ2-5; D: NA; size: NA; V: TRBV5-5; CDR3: CASSFGGGVLETQYF; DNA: TGTGCCAGCAGCTTCGGTGGAGGGGTCTTAGAGACCCAGTACTTC
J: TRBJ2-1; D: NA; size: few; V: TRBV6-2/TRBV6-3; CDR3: CASSRTIRGNPARPANEQFF; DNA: TGTGCCAGCAGTCGGACAATCAGGGGAAATCCAGCCCGCCCCGCCAATGAGCAGTTCTTC
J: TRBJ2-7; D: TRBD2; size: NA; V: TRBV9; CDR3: CASSLGGGPNYEQYF; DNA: TGTGCCAGCAGCCTAGGCGGGGGGCCGAACTACGAGCAGTACTTC
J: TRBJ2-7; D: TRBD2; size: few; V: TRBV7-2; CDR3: CASSLSILAGVKYF; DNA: TGTGCCAGCAGCTTATCCATCCTAGCGGGAGTGAAGTACTTC
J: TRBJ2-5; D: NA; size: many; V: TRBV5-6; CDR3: CASSHAGSETQYF; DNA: TGTGCCAGCAGCCATGCGGGGAGTGAGACCCAGTACTTC
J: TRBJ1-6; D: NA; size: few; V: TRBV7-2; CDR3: CASSSGRLHNSPLHF; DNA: TGTGCCAGCAGCTCCGGCAGACTTCATAATTCACCCCTCCACTTT
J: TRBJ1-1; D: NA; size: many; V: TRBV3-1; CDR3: CASSPPPNTEAFF; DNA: TGTGCCAGCAGCCCCCCTCCGAACACTGAAGCTTTCTTT
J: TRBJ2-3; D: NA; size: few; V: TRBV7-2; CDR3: CASSARPSGRPGMAQYF; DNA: TGTGCCAGCAGCGCCCGGCCGAGCGGGCGGCCGGGGATGGCGCAGTATTTT
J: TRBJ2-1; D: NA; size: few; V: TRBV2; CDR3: CASSVGLLYNEQFF; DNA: TGTGCCAGCAGTGTGGGTCTCCTCTACAATGAGCAGTTCTTC
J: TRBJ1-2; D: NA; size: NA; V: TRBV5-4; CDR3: CASSLVGRGYTF; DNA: TGTGCCAGCAGCTTGGTGGGGAGAGGCTACACCTTC
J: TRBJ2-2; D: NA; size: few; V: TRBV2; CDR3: CASSGGGGGGPGELFF; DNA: TGTGCCAGCAGTGGGGGCGGTGGAGGCGGCCCCGGGGAGCTGTTTTTT
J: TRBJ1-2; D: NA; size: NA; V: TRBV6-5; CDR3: CASSDGVYGYTF; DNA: TGTGCCAGCAGTGACGGTGTCTATGGCTACACCTTC
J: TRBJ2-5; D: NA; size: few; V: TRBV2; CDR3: CASNAGFKSGETQYF; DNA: TGTGCCAGCAATGCGGGGTTTAAGTCCGGAGAGACCCAGTACTTC
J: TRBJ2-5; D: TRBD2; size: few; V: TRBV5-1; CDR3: CASSAASGQETQYF; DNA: TGCGCCAGCAGCGCAGCTAGCGGGCAAGAGACCCAGTACTTC
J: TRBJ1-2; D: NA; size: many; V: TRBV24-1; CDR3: CATSDILGYTF; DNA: TGTGCCACCAGTGATATCCTGGGCTACACCTTC
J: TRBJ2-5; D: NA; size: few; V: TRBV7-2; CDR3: CASRLRGKVIETQYF; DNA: TGTGCCAGCAGGCTCCGCGGGAAGGTCATCGAGACCCAGTACTTC
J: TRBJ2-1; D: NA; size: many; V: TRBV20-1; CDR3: CSAQTRYNEQFF; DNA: TGCAGTGCTCAAACTAGGTACAATGAGCAGTTCTTC
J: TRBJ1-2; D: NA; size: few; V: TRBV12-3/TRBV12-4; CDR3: CASSLKGSYGYTF; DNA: TGTGCCAGCAGTTTAAAGGGCAGCTATGGCTACACCTTC
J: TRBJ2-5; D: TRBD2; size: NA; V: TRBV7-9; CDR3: CASSPGASGQETQYF; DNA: TGTGCCAGCAGTCCCGGGGCTAGCGGACAAGAGACCCAGTACTTC
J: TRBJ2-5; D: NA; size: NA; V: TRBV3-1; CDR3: CASSQVDQIGKTQYF; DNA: TGTGCCAGCAGCCAAGTAGACCAAATTGGGAAGACCCAGTACTTC
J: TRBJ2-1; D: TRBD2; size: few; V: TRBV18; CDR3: CASSGGLATYNEQFF; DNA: TGTGCCAGCTCCGGAGGACTAGCGACTTACAATGAGCAGTTCTTC
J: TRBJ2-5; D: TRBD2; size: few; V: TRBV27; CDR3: CASSLSLAGGEETQYF; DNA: TGTGCCAGCAGTTTATCGTTAGCGGGAGGTGAAGAGACCCAGTACTTC
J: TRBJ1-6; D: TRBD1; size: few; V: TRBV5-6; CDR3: CASSLNRGRSSDSPLHF; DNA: TGTGCCAGCAGCTTAAACAGGGGGCGAAGTTCTGATTCACCCCTCCACTTT
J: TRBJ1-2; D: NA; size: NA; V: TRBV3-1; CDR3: CASSLRGLDYGYTF; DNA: TGTGCCAGCAGCTTGCGGGGGCTCGACTATGGCTACACCTTC
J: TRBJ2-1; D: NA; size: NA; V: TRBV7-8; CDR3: CASSHREKLNNEQFF; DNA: TGTGCCAGCAGTCACAGGGAAAAGTTAAACAATGAGCAGTTCTTC
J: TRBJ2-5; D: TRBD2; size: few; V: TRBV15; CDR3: CATSRDWVGLGVEETQYF; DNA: TGTGCCACCAGCAGAGATTGGGTGGGACTAGGAGTTGAAGAGACCCAGTACTTC
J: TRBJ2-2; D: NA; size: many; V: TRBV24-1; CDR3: CATSLWGSDTGELFF; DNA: TGTGCCACCAGTCTCTGGGGGTCGGACACCGGGGAGCTGTTTTTT
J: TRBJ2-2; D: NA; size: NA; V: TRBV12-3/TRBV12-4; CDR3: CTSSLAPDPRKVPTGELFF; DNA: TGTACCAGCAGTTTAGCGCCGGACCCCCGTAAGGTACCAACCGGGGAGCTGTTTTTT
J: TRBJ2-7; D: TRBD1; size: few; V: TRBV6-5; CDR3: CASSHGQGFYEQYF; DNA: TGTGCCAGCAGTCACGGACAGGGGTTTTACGAGCAGTACTTC
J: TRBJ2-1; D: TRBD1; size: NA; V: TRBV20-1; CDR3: CSATGQGSYNEQFF; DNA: TGCAGTGCTACCGGACAGGGCTCCTACAATGAGCAGTTCTTC
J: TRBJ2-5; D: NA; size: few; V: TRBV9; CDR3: CASSVGGAGETQYF; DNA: TGTGCCAGCAGCGTAGGGGGCGCGGGAGAGACCCAGTACTTC
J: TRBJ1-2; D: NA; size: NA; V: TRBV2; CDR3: CASSDRGTRNYGYTF; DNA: TGTGCCAGCAGTGACAGGGGAACACGGAACTATGGCTACACCTTC
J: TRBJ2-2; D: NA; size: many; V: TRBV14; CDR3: CASSQGPGELFF; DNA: TGTGCCAGCAGCCAAGGCCCGGGGGAGCTGTTTTTT
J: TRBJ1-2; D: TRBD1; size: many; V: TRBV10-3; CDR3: CAISGQGGDGYTF; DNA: TGTGCCATCAGTGGACAGGGTGGGGATGGCTACACCTTC
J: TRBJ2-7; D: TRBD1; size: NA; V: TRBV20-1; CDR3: CSPRQGAAYEQYF; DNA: TGCAGTCCCCGACAGGGGGCAGCCTACGAGCAGTACTTC
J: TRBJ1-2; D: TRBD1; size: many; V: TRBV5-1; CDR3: CASSLAGTGGNGYTF; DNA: TGCGCCAGCAGCTTGGCGGGGACAGGAGGGAATGGCTACACCTTC
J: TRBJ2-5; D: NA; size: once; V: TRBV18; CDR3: CASSVGLSQETQYF; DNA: TGTGCCAGCTCCGTTGGACTATCGCAAGAGACCCAGTACTTC
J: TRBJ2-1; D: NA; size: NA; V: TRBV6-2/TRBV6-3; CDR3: CASSLTNSYNEQFF; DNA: TGTGCCAGCAGCCTGACTAATTCCTACAATGAGCAGTTCTTC
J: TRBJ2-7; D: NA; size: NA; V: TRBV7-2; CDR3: CASSPPDHEQYF; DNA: TGTGCCAGCAGCCCCCCAGACCACGAGCAGTACTTC
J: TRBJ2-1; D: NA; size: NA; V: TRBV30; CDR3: CAWSVGASFSYNEQFF; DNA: TGTGCCTGGAGTGTAGGTGCCTCCTTCTCCTACAATGAGCAGTTCTTC
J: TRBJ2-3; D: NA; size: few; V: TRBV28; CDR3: CASLGGRSTDTQYF; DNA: TGTGCCAGCCTTGGGGGGAGAAGCACAGATACGCAGTATTTT
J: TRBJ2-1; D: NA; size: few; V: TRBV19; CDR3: CASTTPGGYNEQFF; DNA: TGTGCCAGCACCACCCCCGGAGGGTACAATGAGCAGTTCTTC
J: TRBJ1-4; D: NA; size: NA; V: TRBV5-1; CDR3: CASSMGHLEKLFF; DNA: TGCGCCAGCAGCATGGGACACCTCGAAAAACTGTTTTTT
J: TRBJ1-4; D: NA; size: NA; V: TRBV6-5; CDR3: CARRGEKLFF; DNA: TGTGCCAGGAGAGGGGAAAAACTGTTTTTT